The 29 T cell receptor beta chains below all came from one sample that was sequenced in a study of multiple sclerosis patients with progressive multifocal leukoencephalopathy. The repertoire was sequenced with immunoSEQ multiplex PCR; TCRdb's copy has only in-frame clones and lacks some. This sample has roughly 30,000 clones, with approximately 86% found just once. Described time point: time of PML onset. This material consisted of PBMCs, taken from a patient treated with natalizumab. The origin of the receptors is a woman aged 40 to 50 with progressive multifocal leukoencephalopathy.

V and J are TRBV7-8 and TRBJ2-1; 7 bases are shared with TRBD2. V lost 1 base to trimming and J lost 2 bases; unmatched junction nucleotides: 11. Germline CDR1 and CDR2: SGHVS and FQNEAQ. CDR3 length: 18 residues. The DNA for the CDR3 is TGTGCCAGCAGCTTAGGCCCTCTAGGCGGGGGACCCTACAATGAGCAGTTCTTC. It translates to CASSLGPLGGGPYNEQFF.

As concerns this clone: A junction end diverges from the germline sequence, so it may reflect a read error. The J gene is TRBJ1-5, the V gene TRBV30; a possible D gene is TRBD1 (5 bases). The CDR3 has 14 residues. Germline V CDR1 and CDR2: GTSNPN, SVGIG (reference sequence). The chain's CDR3 is CSWNGGGEHQPQHF. CDR3 sequence (DNA): TGTTCCTGGAATGGGGGGGGAGAGCATCAGCCCCAGCATTTT.

V gene TRBV27 combines with J gene TRBJ2-2, with 12 bases lining up with TRBD1. The trim removed 8 bases at V and 6 bases at J, leaving 10 bases unmatched. CDR1 and CDR2 (germline): MNHEY, SMNVEV (reference sequence). This CDR3 region has 16 residues. The CDR3 spells CASAISGQGAAGELFF. In DNA form, the CDR3 reads TGTGCCAGCGCCATATCGGGACAGGGGGCCGCCGGGGAGCTGTTTTTT.

This chain uses TRBV4-1 with TRBJ2-5; D is unclear. V gave up 0 bases and J gave up 1 base, with 12 bases separating them. The germline gives CDR1 MGHRA, CDR2 YSYEKL. This CDR3 comprises 16 residues. This chain's CDR3 is CASSQDSASFQETQYF. The CDR3 DNA follows: TGCGCCAGCAGCCAAGACAGCGCTTCTTTCCAAGAGACCCAGTACTTC.

This clone was found a few times. This rearrangement joins TRBV6-1 to TRBJ2-2; unclear D gene. The CDR3 spans 13 residues. The V gene's germline CDR1 is MNHNS and CDR2 SASEGT. V was trimmed by 8 bases and J by 1 base, leaving 8 bases between them. CDR3 in amino acids: CASVVGNTGELFF. The DNA for the CDR3 is TGTGCCAGCGTGGTCGGGAACACCGGGGAGCTGTTTTTT.

This rearrangement joins TRBV27 to TRBJ1-2, with 10 bases identical to TRBD1. Germline lookup yields CDR1 MNHEY and CDR2 SMNVEV (reference sequence). The CDR3 has 12 amino acids. The V segment lost 5 bases and the J segment 10 bases; nucleotides outside the gene matches: 4. This CDR3 reads CASSPGTGVYTF. The CDR3 DNA follows: TGTGCCAGCAGTCCCGGGACAGGGGTCTACACCTTC.

The J gene is TRBJ2-3, the V gene TRBV7-2; 12 bases match TRBD2. The V gene end was trimmed by 5 bases and the J gene end by 2 bases; junction bases not matched to a gene: 5. The CDR3 is 16 residues long. Germline V gene lookup returns CDR1 SGHTA and CDR2 FQGNSA. CDR3 nucleotide sequence: TGTGCCAGCAGCCTGTGGACTAGCGGGGCCACAGATACGCAGTATTTT. Protein sequence: CASSLWTSGATDTQYF.

The chain joins TRBV27 to TRBJ2-7; D might be TRBD2 (5 bases). Germline CDR1 reads MNHEY; CDR2 reads SMNVEV (reference sequence). The germline V and J ends were trimmed by 3 bases and 5 bases, with 14 bases remaining between them. The CDR3 consists of 14 residues. CDR3 protein: CASSLIPTGNEQYF. CDR3 sequence (DNA): TGTGCCAGCAGTTTGATCCCAACGGGGAACGAGCAGTACTTC.

The chain employs TRBV11-1 and TRBJ2-5; either TRBD1 or TRBD2 may supply D (7 bases each). Trimming removed 7 bases at V and 1 base at J, with 19 bases between. This CDR3 contains 16 residues. The germline CDR1 and CDR2 sequences are SGHAT and FQDESV (reference sequence). CDR3 sequence: CASNFRGGSSQETQYF. The DNA for the CDR3 is TGTGCCAGCAACTTCAGGGGGGGGAGCAGCCAAGAGACCCAGTACTTC.

This clone was recorded once. The chain is built from TRBV2 and TRBJ1-1; possible D gene TRBD1, 5 bases. The CDR3 covers 14 residues. V lost 4 bases, J lost 4 bases, and 13 bases lay in between. The germline gives CDR1 SNHLY, CDR2 FYNNEI. CDR3 in DNA: TGTGCCAGCAGTGTCAAGCGCAGGGCCACTGAAGCTTTCTTT. Translated, it gives CASSVKRRATEAFF.

This clone was detected a few times. The CDR3: CASTPGTAHRYTEAFF. Here the CDR3 DNA reads TGTGCCAGTACCCCCGGGACAGCGCATCGGTACACTGAAGCTTTCTTT. The genes are TRBV19 and TRBJ1-1, with 7 nucleotides matching TRBD1. The CDR3 covers 16 residues. Germline V gives CDR1 LNHDA, CDR2 SQIVND (reference sequence). With 7 bases clipped from V and 3 bases from J, the junction kept 14 bases outside the gene matches.

The chain combines TRBV6-4 with TRBJ1-6; TRBD1 is a possible D gene (5 bases). The CDR3 contains 14 residues. Trimming took 2 bases from V and 7 from J, leaving 9 bases between them. Germline CDR1 reads MRHNA; CDR2 reads SNTAGT. In DNA form, the CDR3 reads TGTGCCAGCAGTGACGCGGGGACCAATTCACCCCTCCACTTT. Translation: CASSDAGTNSPLHF.

V is TRBV19 and J is TRBJ2-2; 7 bases align to TRBD2. Trimming at V came to 4 bases and at J to 4 bases, leaving 0 bases not matched to a gene. Germline-derived CDR1 and CDR2 are LNHDA and SQIVND (reference sequence). The CDR3 totals 13 residues. The CDR3 loop is CASSTGGTGELFF. The CDR3 bases are TGTGCCAGTAGTACGGGGGGCACCGGGGAGCTGTTTTTT.

This chain uses TRBV6-5 with TRBJ2-1; TRBD1 is a possible D gene (6 bases). Germline values: CDR1 MNHEY, CDR2 SVGAGI. V was shortened by 7 bases and J by 6 bases, with 19 bases between the two germline ends. This CDR3 is 15 amino acids long. In DNA form, the CDR3 reads TGTGCCAGCACATTGTCCGGGTTGGGGGCCAATGAGCAGTTCTTC. Amino acids: CASTLSGLGANEQFF.

The chain links TRBV6-4 to TRBJ2-1; TRBD2 might be the D (6 bases). Germline CDR1 reads MRHNA; CDR2 reads SNTAGT. Trimming removed 2 bases from V and 3 bases from J, with 8 bases in between. The CDR3 spans 14 residues. The CDR3 region is CASSDIADYNEQFF. CDR3 DNA sequence: TGTGCCAGCAGTGACATAGCGGACTACAATGAGCAGTTCTTC.

The sample holds one count of this clone. This chain links TRBV30 with TRBJ1-3; 7 bases line up with TRBD1. Per germline, CDR1 GTSNPN and CDR2 SVGIG (reference sequence). V lost 4 bases and J lost 4; bases outside the gene matches: 7. The CDR3 contains 14 residues. This chain's CDR3 is CAWTTGEAGNTIYF. CDR3 in DNA: TGTGCCTGGACCACAGGGGAGGCGGGAAACACCATATATTTT.

The chain combines TRBV5-1 with TRBJ2-7; 7 bases align to TRBD1. Germline CDR1 SGHRS, CDR2 YFSETQ. The ends lost 0 bases at V and 3 bases at J; junction bases unmatched: 6. CDR3 length: 15 residues. For the CDR3, the DNA is TGCGCCAGCAGCTTGGCCTCGACAGGGCTCTACGAGCAGTACTTC. Its protein product is CASSLASTGLYEQYF.

This chain uses TRBV6-5 with TRBJ1-1; no clear D gene. Germline V CDR1 and CDR2: MNHEY, SVGAGI. The CDR3 sequence is 13 residues long. Trimming removed 6 bases from V and 2 bases from J, with 10 bases in between. The CDR3 DNA is TGTGCCAGCAGATCAACAGTTAACACTGAAGCTTTCTTT. Translated: CASRSTVNTEAFF.

The gene calls are TRBV4-1 and TRBJ2-6; D unresolved. CDR1 MGHRA and CDR2 YSYEKL come from the germline V gene. V was shortened by 1 base and J by 2 bases, with 15 bases between the two germline ends. This CDR3 spans 18 amino acids. CDR3 amino acids: CASSQVDMGLTGANVLTF. CDR3 DNA sequence: TGCGCCAGCAGCCAAGTCGATATGGGCCTGACTGGGGCCAACGTCCTGACTTTC.

The chain is built from TRBV19 and TRBJ1-2; maybe TRBD1 (6 bases). Germline lookup yields CDR1 LNHDA and CDR2 SQIVND (reference sequence). The CDR3 extends over 14 amino acids. V lost 5 bases and J 1 base, leaving 11 bases between the germline ends. CDR3 sequence reads: CASSSRGGNYGYTF. In DNA form, the CDR3 reads TGTGCCAGTAGTTCCCGAGGGGGTAACTATGGCTACACCTTC.

This chain uses TRBV11-3 with TRBJ2-7; D is unclear. The germline CDR1 and CDR2 sequences are SGHNT and YENEEA. V was cut by 4 bases and J by 4 bases, with 20 bases left in between. CDR3 length: 16 amino acids. The CDR3 DNA reads as TGTGCCAGCAGCTCCGGTGGGCAGCGCCCCAAATACGAGCAGTACTTC. This translates into CASSSGGQRPKYEQYF.

The J gene is TRBJ1-4, the V gene TRBV2; D remains ambiguous. V lost 8 bases and J 0 bases, leaving 13 bases between the germline ends. The length of the CDR3 is 15 residues. CDR1 SNHLY and CDR2 FYNNEI come from the germline V gene. The CDR3 DNA follows: TGTGCCAGCCGACCGAGGAGGTCAACTAATGAAAAACTGTTTTTT. Its translation: CASRPRRSTNEKLFF.

The V call is TRBV4-2, the J call TRBJ1-5, with unresolved D. The CDR3 extends over 13 amino acids. The germline CDR1 and CDR2 sequences are LGHNA and YNFKEQ. Deletions cut 4 bases from V and 0 bases from J, with 4 bases between. The CDR3 region has the DNA TGTGCCAGCAGCCTAAATAGCAATCAGCCCCAGCATTTT. It translates to CASSLNSNQPQHF.

The chain has TRBV20-1 and TRBJ1-1, with no clear D. Trimming took off 6 bases at V and 1 base at J, with 6 bases between the two ends. Germline assignment: CDR1 DFQATT and CDR2 SNEGSKA (reference sequence). The CDR3 is 11 residues long. The chain's CDR3 is CSALANTEAFF. CDR3 sequence (DNA): TGCAGTGCATTGGCGAACACTGAAGCTTTCTTT.

The chain recombines TRBV6-5 with TRBJ2-2; D possibly corresponds to TRBD1 (5 bases). V was trimmed by 2 bases and J by 3 bases, leaving 7 bases between them. The CDR3 sequence is 14 residues long. Per the germline V gene, CDR1 is MNHEY and CDR2 is SVGAGI. The CDR3 DNA reads as TGTGCCAGCAGTTACATAGGGGACACCGGGGAGCTGTTTTTT. This translates into CASSYIGDTGELFF.

The chain combines TRBV5-8 with TRBJ1-2; perhaps TRBD1 as D (5 bases). V dropped 4 bases and J dropped 5 bases, with 12 bases sitting between them. Germline V gene sequence: CDR1 SGHTS, CDR2 YDEGEE. The CDR3 totals 13 residues. CDR3 amino acids: CASSRGSGYGYTF. CDR3 bases: TGTGCCAGCAGCCGTGGTTCAGGGTATGGCTACACCTTC. Drawing the rest from reference TRBV5-8 and TRBJ1-2, the complete variable domain is EAGVTQSPTHLIKTRGQQATLRCSPISGHTSVYWYQQALGLGLQFLLWYDEGEERNRGNFPPRFSGRQFPNYSSELNVNALELEDSALYLCASSRGSGYGYTFGSGTRLTVV.

This sequence joins TRBV5-1 and TRBJ1-1; D uncertain. Trimming removed 2 bases at V and 4 bases at J, with 15 bases between. The CDR3 has 15 amino acids. Germline CDR1 and CDR2: SGHRS and YFSETQ. The CDR3 nucleotides read TGCGCCAGCAGCTTATATGTGCGAGGGAGCACTGAAGCTTTCTTT. Its protein product is CASSLYVRGSTEAFF.

The chain combines TRBV18 with TRBJ1-4, with 7 bases fitting TRBD1. V dropped 6 bases and J dropped 4; count of bases not matched to a gene: 2. Germline values: CDR1 KGHSH, CDR2 LQKENI. This CDR3 contains 13 residues. CDR3 sequence (DNA): TGTGCCAGCTCGGCAGGGGGTAATGAAAAACTGTTTTTT. It translates to CASSAGGNEKLFF.

The chain combines TRBV15 with TRBJ2-2, with TRBD1 matching 7 bases. CDR1 LNHNV and CDR2 YYDKDF come from the germline V gene (reference sequence). Trimming took 8 bases from V and 1 from J; bases not matched to a gene: 7. CDR3 length equals 15 residues. CDR3 amino acids: CATSGQRLNTGELFF. The CDR3 nucleotides read TGTGCCACCTCGGGACAGCGCCTGAACACCGGGGAGCTGTTTTTT.